What follows are 28 T cell receptor beta chains derived from one specimen sequenced in a study of blood T cell repertoires in COVID-19. Only in-frame clones appear in the TCRdb table, and some are missing; sequencing was by immunoSEQ multiplex PCR. The sample lists 95,000 or so clones, 70% to 80% occurring once. The source material was peripheral blood. These receptors all come from an elderly woman with active or convalescent COVID-19.

The chain carries TRBV2 and TRBJ2-5; 9 bases agree with TRBD1. There are 15 residues in the CDR3. Germline V gives CDR1 SNHLY, CDR2 FYNNEI. The V segment lost 7 bases and the J segment 5 bases; nucleotides outside the gene matches: 11. CDR3 region: CASTSGTGRFETQYF. CDR3 nucleotides: TGTGCCAGCACCTCAGGGACAGGGAGGTTTGAGACCCAGTACTTC.

The sample holds one count of this clone. This sequence joins TRBV25-1 and TRBJ1-4; no clear D. The CDR3 loop spans 14 amino acids. Germline CDR1 and CDR2: MGHDK and SYGVNS. Trimming removed 3 bases at V and 7 bases at J, with 12 bases between. CDR3 in amino acids: CASSEEKGGEKLFF. As DNA, the CDR3 is TGTGCCAGCAGTGAGGAGAAGGGAGGTGAAAAACTGTTTTTT.

This chain links TRBV29-1 with TRBJ2-7, with TRBD2 matching over 11 bases. V shed 4 bases, J shed 6 bases, and the junction held 11 bases outside the gene matches. Germline loops: CDR1 SQVTM, CDR2 ANQGSEA. The length of the CDR3 is 15 residues. The CDR3 is CSVGTLAGGPGEQYF. CDR3 bases: TGCAGCGTTGGGACGTTAGCGGGAGGGCCGGGCGAGCAGTACTTC.

This rearrangement joins TRBV6-5 to TRBJ2-1, with a tentative D call TRBD1 (6 bases). Trimming took 10 bases from V and 9 from J, leaving 19 bases between them. CDR1 and CDR2 (germline): MNHEY, SVGAGI. CDR3 length: 13 residues. The CDR3 nucleotides are TGTGCCATACGGGACACGGTTGGGGGTGAGCAGTTCTTC. Protein product: CAIRDTVGGEQFF.

The V and J genes are TRBV28 and TRBJ1-6; D is unclear. The CDR3 spans 14 residues. The germline V gene has CDR1 MDHEN and CDR2 SYDVKM. V dropped 2 bases and J dropped 4 bases, with 6 bases sitting between them. This CDR3 reads CASSLEKYNSPLHF. The CDR3 DNA sequence: TGTGCCAGCAGTTTAGAGAAGTATAATTCACCCCTCCACTTT.

The V gene is TRBV28, the J gene TRBJ1-2; D possibly corresponds to TRBD1 (6 bases). Trimming took off 4 bases at V and 4 bases at J, with 13 bases between the two ends. CDR3 length equals 14 residues. Germline V gives CDR1 MDHEN, CDR2 SYDVKM. The CDR3 DNA sequence: TGTGCCAGCAGTTCCTCAGGACAGCTCTATGGCTACACCTTC. It yields the protein CASSSSGQLYGYTF.

The genes are TRBV2 and TRBJ1-1, with D tentatively TRBD1 (6 bases). CDR3 length equals 13 residues. The V end lost 8 bases, the J end lost 1 base, and 11 bases lay between the germline ends. Germline V gene data show CDR1 as SNHLY and CDR2 as FYNNEI. This CDR3 reads CASGQLSNTEAFF. The CDR3 DNA follows: TGTGCCAGCGGACAGTTATCGAACACTGAAGCTTTCTTT.

This chain connects TRBV1 to TRBJ1-2. TRBV1 is a documented pseudogene. CDR3 length: 15 residues. The DNA of the CDR3 is TGCACCAGCAGCCAAGATACTGCGCTTATTATTGGCTACACCTTC. This sequence encodes CTSSQDTALIIGYTF.

This clone came up once. The chain is built from TRBV7-6 and TRBJ2-7, with 12 bases identical to TRBD2. The CDR3 contains 19 residues. Trimming removed 1 base from V and 2 bases from J; junction bases left unmatched: 12. Germline loops: CDR1 SGHVS, CDR2 FNYEAQ. The DNA for the CDR3 is TGTGCCAGCAGCTTAGAAGTATGGCTAGCGGGAGGGCAGACCTACGAGCAGTACTTC. It codes for CASSLEVWLAGGQTYEQYF.

The chain joins TRBV6-5 to TRBJ2-7, with TRBD2 as a possible D gene (7 bases). CDR1 is MNHEY and CDR2 is SVGAGI in the germline V gene. Between the trimmed V and J ends, which lost 6 bases and 2 bases, there was a span of 17 bases. This CDR3 is 15 amino acids long. The CDR3 region is CASSIGGSGPYEQYF. The CDR3 nucleotides read TGTGCCAGCAGCATAGGGGGTAGCGGGCCCTACGAGCAGTACTTC.

The chain links TRBV18 to TRBJ2-1; no reliable D call. Trimming removed 3 bases at V and 1 base at J, with 16 bases between. CDR1 and CDR2 (germline): KGHSH, LQKENI. The CDR3 loop spans 17 amino acids. CDR3 sequence (DNA): TGTGCCAGCTCACCCTCCGTGCAGGCTATTTCCTACAATGAGCAGTTCTTC. Its protein is CASSPSVQAISYNEQFF.

The chain recombines TRBV11-1 with TRBJ2-5, with TRBD1 matching over 10 bases. CDR3 length equals 15 residues. Germline CDR1 and CDR2: SGHAT and FQDESV (reference sequence). The ends lost 5 bases at V and 6 bases at J; junction bases unmatched: 9. The CDR3, as DNA: TGTGCCAGCAGCAGACAGGGGGCGAGCGACAAGACCCAGTACTTC. It codes for CASSRQGASDKTQYF.

Turning to this clone: This same CDR3 is encoded by further DNA sequences in the sample. The chain joins TRBV5-1 to TRBJ1-4, with 9 bases matching TRBD1. This CDR3 spans 15 amino acids. V lost 0 bases, J lost 4 bases, and 1 base stayed unmatched. Germline-derived CDR1 and CDR2 are SGHRS and YFSETQ. The DNA of the CDR3 is TGCGCCAGCAGCTTGGGGGGACAGGGTAATGAAAAACTGTTTTTT. Its protein is CASSLGGQGNEKLFF. Supplemented by reference TRBV5-1 and TRBJ1-4, the full variable domain reads KAGVTQTPRYLIKTRGQQVTLSCSPISGHRSVSWYQQTPGQGLQFLFEYFSETQRNKGNFPGRFSGRQFSNSRSEMNVSTLELGDSALYLCASSLGGQGNEKLFFGSGTQLSVL.

This chain links TRBV21-1 with TRBJ1-2; the D call TRBD1 from the table was never checked on the DNA. TRBV21-1 is shown as a pseudogene. The CDR3 has 12 amino acids. This CDR3 is CASTPGKYGYTF. The DNA of the CDR3 is TGTGCCAGCACCCCAGGGAAGTATGGCTACACCTTC.

The chain employs TRBV27 and TRBJ2-1, with 8 bases aligning to TRBD2. Trimming at V came to 4 bases and at J to 10 bases, leaving 9 bases not matched to a gene. Germline V gives CDR1 MNHEY, CDR2 SMNVEV (reference sequence). The length of the CDR3 is 14 residues. CDR3 in DNA: TGTGCCAGCAGTTACAGCGGGAGAAGTGGAGAGCAGTTCTTC. Translating it yields CASSYSGRSGEQFF.

The J gene is TRBJ2-5, the V gene TRBV5-4; the D gene is possibly TRBD2 (6 bases). Trimming took 2 bases from V and 5 from J, leaving 16 bases between them. Per germline, CDR1 SGHNT and CDR2 YYREEE (reference sequence). This CDR3 is 15 amino acids long. CDR3 in amino acids: CASSFWDRREETQYF. CDR3 sequence (DNA): TGTGCCAGCAGCTTCTGGGACCGCCGGGAGGAGACCCAGTACTTC.

J is TRBJ2-3 and V is TRBV29-1; 8 positions agree with TRBD2. CDR3 length: 15 amino acids. Germline V gene lookup returns CDR1 SQVTM and CDR2 ANQGSEA. J lost 2 bases, V lost 5 bases, and 9 bases had no gene match. CDR3 sequence: CSVRVSGTPTDTQYF. The CDR3 DNA sequence: TGCAGCGTTAGGGTTAGCGGGACCCCCACAGATACGCAGTATTTT.

As regards this clone: This clone may be a read error of a much larger clone one base away. The V and J genes are TRBV28 and TRBJ2-3, with 9 bases identical to TRBD2. The CDR3 contains 16 residues. Germline loops: CDR1 MDHEN, CDR2 SYDVKM. V dropped 8 bases and J dropped 7; count of bases not matched to a gene: 16. The CDR3 sequence is CASPPGGAGGLNTQYF. The CDR3 DNA reads as TGTGCCAGCCCCCCGGGAGGAGCGGGAGGATTGAATACGCAGTATTTT.

The genes are TRBV5-1 and TRBJ2-2, with 8 bases aligning to TRBD2. Germline V gene data show CDR1 as SGHRS and CDR2 as YFSETQ. The CDR3 extends over 14 amino acids. Unmatched junction bases numbered 5, after V lost 4 bases and J lost 6 bases. This chain's CDR3 is CASSPGLAPGELFF. In DNA form, the CDR3 reads TGCGCCAGCAGCCCCGGACTAGCTCCCGGGGAGCTGTTTTTT.

The rearrangement links TRBV6-1 to TRBJ2-3; D gene unclear. The V and J ends lost 5 bases and 3 bases respectively, with 9 bases between them. Germline V lookup: CDR1 MNHNS, CDR2 SASEGT. The CDR3 loop spans 13 amino acids. The CDR3: CASSYWQTDTQYF. In nucleotides, the CDR3 is TGTGCCAGCAGTTATTGGCAGACAGATACGCAGTATTTT.

The DNA of the CDR3 is TGTGCCAGCAGCCCAGGGGACTATGGCTACACCTTC. Translated, it gives CASSPGDYGYTF. The rearrangement joins TRBV5-6 to TRBJ1-2, with D tentatively TRBD1 (6 bases). Germline lookup yields CDR1 SGHDT and CDR2 YYEEEE. This CDR3 is built from 12 residues. With 4 bases removed from V and 3 bases from J, the gap between germline ends came to 7 bases.

This chain connects TRBV2 to TRBJ1-1, with D possibly TRBD1 on 6 matching bases. The germline V gene encodes CDR1 SNHLY and CDR2 FYNNEI. V lost 4 bases and J lost 1, with 7 bases in between. The CDR3 extends over 13 amino acids. CDR3 nucleotides: TGTGCCAGCAGTGCGACAGGGAACACTGAAGCTTTCTTT. Protein sequence: CASSATGNTEAFF.

The chain links TRBV25-1 to TRBJ1-3; 11 bases line up with TRBD1. The V gene's germline CDR1 is MGHDK and CDR2 SYGVNS. V lost 4 bases to trimming and J lost 2 bases; unmatched junction nucleotides: 7. This CDR3 spans 17 amino acids. This chain's CDR3 is CASSASPGQGAGNTIYF. In nucleotides, the CDR3 is TGTGCCAGCAGTGCCTCACCGGGACAGGGGGCTGGAAACACCATATATTTT.

J is TRBJ1-1 and V is TRBV7-8, with D perhaps TRBD1 (5 bases). V dropped 4 bases and J dropped 1 base, with 13 bases sitting between them. CDR1 and CDR2 (germline): SGHVS, FQNEAQ. CDR3 length: 15 residues. The DNA of the CDR3 is TGTGCCAGCAGCTCCCTGGGGGGTTCGAACACTGAAGCTTTCTTT. This codes for CASSSLGGSNTEAFF. The entire variable domain, with the rest obtained from reference TRBV7-8 and TRBJ1-1, is as follows: GAGVSQSPRYKVAKRGQDVALRCDPISGHVSLFWYQQALGQGPEFLTYFQNEAQLDKSGLPSDRFFAERPEGSVSTLKIQRTQQEDSAVYLCASSSLGGSNTEAFFGQGTRLTVV.

The genes are TRBV4-3 and TRBJ2-1, with D possibly being TRBD2 (6 bases). The CDR3 sequence is 17 residues long. V dropped 3 bases and J dropped 9 bases, with 24 bases sitting between them. Germline lookup yields CDR1 LGHNA and CDR2 YSLEER. This CDR3 reads CASSQREIRAGSVEQFF. The CDR3 bases are TGCGCCAGCAGCCAGAGGGAGATTAGGGCCGGGAGTGTTGAGCAGTTCTTC.

The rearrangement uses TRBV19 and TRBJ1-2; TRBD1 matches 7 bases. J lost 1 base, V lost 7 bases, and 15 bases had no gene match. Looked up from germline, CDR1 is LNHDA and CDR2 is SQIVND (reference sequence). There are 17 residues in the CDR3. CDR3 DNA: TGTGCCAGTATTTCAAAACCCGGGACAGCTATTAACTATGGCTACACCTTC. Translating gives CASISKPGTAINYGYTF.

This chain links TRBV18 with TRBJ2-7; tentatively, D is TRBD1 (6 bases). The CDR3 extends over 16 amino acids. Germline CDR1 and CDR2: KGHSH and LQKENI. V gave up 2 bases and J gave up 1 base, with 15 bases separating them. CDR3 sequence reads: CASSPFEQGISYEQYF. Written as DNA, the CDR3 is TGTGCCAGCTCACCATTTGAACAGGGCATTTCCTACGAGCAGTACTTC.

The chain carries TRBV27 and TRBJ2-3, with 11 bases aligning to TRBD2. Trimming took 3 bases from V and 3 from J; bases not matched to a gene: 8. CDR3 length: 17 residues. Germline V gives CDR1 MNHEY, CDR2 SMNVEV (reference sequence). This CDR3 reads CASSFRNSGRVTDTQYF. Written as DNA, the CDR3 is TGTGCCAGCAGTTTCCGGAATAGCGGGAGGGTAACAGATACGCAGTATTTT.